Below are 19 T cell receptor beta chains sequenced from a single sample in a study of blood T cell repertoires in COVID-19. Profiled with immunoSEQ multiplex PCR; TCRdb holds only in-frame clones, not every one. The sample contains 100,000 to 150,000 clones, 86% of which appear only once. Source material: PBMCs or T cells enriched from blood (not recorded which). The receptor set was obtained from a woman aged 45-60 years who had recovered from COVID-19.

V usage is TRBV18 and J usage is TRBJ1-2; possibly TRBD1 for D (5 bases). Between the trimmed V and J ends, which lost 6 bases and 6 bases, there was a span of 17 bases. The CDR3 sequence is 14 residues long. Germline V gene lookup returns CDR1 KGHSH and CDR2 LQKENI. The CDR3: CASSRTRESHGYTF. In DNA, the CDR3 is TGTGCCAGCTCCAGGACACGGGAGTCCCATGGCTACACCTTC.

This chain connects TRBV7-6 to TRBJ2-3; TRBD2 matches at 14 bases. J gave up 5 bases and V 5 bases, and 9 bases lay outside the gene matches. The CDR3 spans 17 residues. CDR1 and CDR2 (germline): SGHVS, FNYEAQ. This CDR3 reads CASSPRLAGGPRDTQYF. The CDR3 nucleotides read TGTGCCAGCAGCCCCAGACTAGCGGGGGGGCCAAGAGATACGCAGTATTTT.

This sequence joins TRBV4-3 and TRBJ1-4; 7 bases map to TRBD1. The CDR3 runs 18 residues. V shed 1 base and J 0 bases; nucleotides not matched to a gene: 8. The germline gives CDR1 LGHNA, CDR2 YSLEER. The CDR3 is CASSQGDSGASTNEKLFF. DNA for the CDR3: TGCGCCAGCAGCCAAGGGGACAGTGGTGCCTCAACTAATGAAAAACTGTTTTTT.

This clone turned up a few times. V usage is TRBV19 and J usage is TRBJ1-5, with D possibly TRBD1 on 6 matching bases. Germline CDR1 reads LNHDA; CDR2 reads SQIVND (reference sequence). The V and J ends lost 5 bases and 3 bases respectively, with 11 bases between them. This CDR3 spans 14 amino acids. The CDR3 is CASSYRVYNQPQHF. The CDR3 coding sequence is TGTGCCAGTAGTTACAGGGTCTACAATCAGCCCCAGCATTTT.

The CDR3 is CASSIRQGRETQYF. CDR3 nucleotide sequence: TGTGCCAGTAGTATCCGACAGGGGAGGGAGACCCAGTACTTC. The gene calls are TRBV19 and TRBJ2-5; TRBD1 aligns across 8 bases. After removal of 3 bases from V and 5 bases from J, the junction contained 5 bases not matched to a gene. The germline gives CDR1 LNHDA, CDR2 SQIVND (reference sequence). The CDR3 loop spans 14 amino acids.

The chain is built from TRBV19 and TRBJ1-2; TRBD1 matches 8 bases. Looked up from germline, CDR1 is LNHDA and CDR2 is SQIVND (reference sequence). V dropped 4 bases and J dropped 8; count of bases not matched to a gene: 3. This CDR3 comprises 12 residues. For the CDR3, the DNA is TGTGCCAGTAGTAAGGACAGGGAAGGCTACACCTTC. Protein product: CASSKDREGYTF.

This rearrangement joins TRBV10-3 to TRBJ1-1; 9 bases are shared with TRBD1. Germline V CDR1 and CDR2: ENHRY, SYGVKD. This CDR3 region has 17 residues. The V and J ends lost 7 bases and 0 bases, in that order; junction bases with no gene match: 12. Here the CDR3 DNA reads TGTGCCATCACCTCCGGGACAGGGACAAAACTGAACACTGAAGCTTTCTTT. Its protein is CAITSGTGTKLNTEAFF.

V gene TRBV7-2 combines with J gene TRBJ2-1; 9 bases match TRBD1. Germline CDR1 is SGHTA and CDR2 is FQGNSA. This CDR3 spans 15 amino acids. V dropped 0 bases and J dropped 8; count of bases not matched to a gene: 5. CDR3 loop: CASSLAGQGSHEQFF. CDR3 sequence (DNA): TGTGCCAGCAGCTTAGCGGGACAGGGTTCCCATGAGCAGTTCTTC.

J is TRBJ2-7 and V is TRBV18; 7 bases agree with TRBD1. The germline CDR1 and CDR2 sequences are KGHSH and LQKENI. With 6 bases clipped from V and 1 base from J, the junction kept 3 bases outside the gene matches. The CDR3 is 13 amino acids. CDR3 sequence (DNA): TGTGCCAGCTCCCTGGGACAGTCCTACGAGCAGTACTTC. Residues: CASSLGQSYEQYF.

The V and J genes are TRBV4-1 and TRBJ2-3, with TRBD1 matching over 7 bases. The CDR3 has 16 amino acids. The J segment lost 2 bases and the V segment lost 2 bases, leaving 7 bases of the junction unmatched. Germline V gene data show CDR1 as MGHRA and CDR2 as YSYEKL. CDR3 in DNA: TGCGCCAGCAGCCAAAGAGGGACAGCCCTCACAGATACGCAGTATTTT. This sequence encodes CASSQRGTALTDTQYF.

V and J are TRBV5-6 and TRBJ2-1; 9 bases align to TRBD2. Germline CDR1 reads SGHDT; CDR2 reads YYEEEE. The length of the CDR3 is 16 residues. The V segment lost 4 bases and the J segment 8 bases; nucleotides outside the gene matches: 13. In DNA form, the CDR3 reads TGTGCCAGCAGCGTGTGGGCGGGGACTAGCATCCATGAGCAGTTCTTC. It encodes CASSVWAGTSIHEQFF. Full variable domain (outside the CDR3, taken from reference TRBV5-6 and TRBJ2-1): DAGVTQSPTHLIKTRGQQVTLRCSPKSGHDTVSWYQQALGQGPQFIFQYYEEEERQRGNFPDRFSGHQFPNYSSELNVNALLLGDSALYLCASSVWAGTSIHEQFFGPGTRLTVL.

The V gene is TRBV24-1, the J gene TRBJ1-5, with TRBD1 identical over 7 bases. J was trimmed by 5 bases and V by 3 bases; bases with no gene match: 3. From germline, CDR1 is KGHDR and CDR2 SFDVKD. The CDR3 totals 14 residues. The CDR3 protein is CATSDGDSHQPQHF. The CDR3, as DNA: TGTGCCACCAGTGATGGGGACAGCCATCAGCCCCAGCATTTT.

The chain joins TRBV11-2 to TRBJ1-1; D is possibly TRBD1 (5 bases). CDR3 length: 17 residues. V was cut by 6 bases and J by 0 bases, with 20 bases left in between. The V gene's germline CDR1 is SGHAT and CDR2 FQNNGV. CDR3 in DNA: TGTGCCAGCAGGTTTGCGGGGTTCACGGGGGTGAACACTGAAGCTTTCTTT. Translation gives CASRFAGFTGVNTEAFF.

The V and J genes are TRBV7-9 and TRBJ1-2, with D possibly matching TRBD1 (5 bases). Germline assignment: CDR1 SEHNR and CDR2 FQNEAQ (reference sequence). Trimming took 3 bases from V and 10 from J, leaving 12 bases between them. The CDR3 spans 12 residues. The CDR3 DNA reads as TGTGCCAGCAGCTTCGTTCAGGGTCTCTACACCTTC. Its protein is CASSFVQGLYTF.

This clone was detected only a few times. The rearrangement links TRBV5-6 to TRBJ1-3, with D hard to call. CDR3 length equals 18 residues. The ends were cut back, 2 bases at V and 0 bases at J, with 18 bases in the middle. Germline CDR1 SGHDT, CDR2 YYEEEE. The CDR3 region is CASSFYHSQVYSGNTIYF. CDR3 DNA sequence: TGTGCCAGCAGCTTCTACCACAGTCAGGTCTACTCTGGAAACACCATATATTTT.

The chain combines TRBV11-2 with TRBJ2-3; tentative D call: TRBD2 (5 bases). Germline-derived CDR1 and CDR2 are SGHAT and FQNNGV. The V end lost 3 bases, the J end lost 2 bases, and 12 bases lay between the germline ends. The CDR3 is 15 amino acids. CDR3 amino acids: CASSFGRDFTDTQYF. The CDR3 DNA is TGTGCCAGCAGCTTTGGCCGGGATTTCACAGATACGCAGTATTTT.

This chain joins TRBV5-6 and TRBJ2-7, with D maybe TRBD1 (6 bases). Trimming took off 4 bases at V and 3 bases at J, with 14 bases between the two ends. Germline V gene lookup returns CDR1 SGHDT and CDR2 YYEEEE. The CDR3 contains 14 residues. The CDR3 DNA reads as TGTGCCAGCAGCATTAGAGACAGGATCTACGAGCAGTACTTC. This gives the protein CASSIRDRIYEQYF.

This clone was seen a single time. The rearrangement joins TRBV30 to TRBJ1-1, with TRBD1 as a possible D gene (5 bases). CDR3 length: 13 amino acids. Germline CDR1 is GTSNPN and CDR2 is SVGIG (reference sequence). V lost 8 bases and J 0 bases, leaving 13 bases between the germline ends. CDR3 bases: TGTGCCGCAGGGAGGGGTCTGAACACTGAAGCTTTCTTT. Protein sequence: CAAGRGLNTEAFF.

The V gene is TRBV5-4, the J gene TRBJ2-5; no clear D gene. V lost 4 bases and J 7 bases, leaving 14 bases between the germline ends. Germline CDR1 reads SGHNT; CDR2 reads YYREEE (reference sequence). This CDR3 comprises 13 residues. The CDR3 reads CASSPVGDGTQYF. The CDR3 DNA reads as TGTGCCAGCAGCCCCGTGGGCGACGGGACCCAGTACTTC.